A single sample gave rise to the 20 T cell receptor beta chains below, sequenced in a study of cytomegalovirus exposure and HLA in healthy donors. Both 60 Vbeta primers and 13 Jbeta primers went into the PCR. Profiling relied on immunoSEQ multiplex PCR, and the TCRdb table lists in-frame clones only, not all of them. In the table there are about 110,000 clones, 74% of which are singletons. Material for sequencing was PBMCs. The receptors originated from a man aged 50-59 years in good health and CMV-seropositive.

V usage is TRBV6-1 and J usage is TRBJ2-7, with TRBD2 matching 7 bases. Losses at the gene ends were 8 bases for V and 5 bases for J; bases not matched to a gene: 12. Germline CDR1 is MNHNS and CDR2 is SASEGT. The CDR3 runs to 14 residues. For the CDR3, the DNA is TGTGCCAGCGTTTCAGGGACTACCCTCAACGAGCAGTACTTC. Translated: CASVSGTTLNEQYF.

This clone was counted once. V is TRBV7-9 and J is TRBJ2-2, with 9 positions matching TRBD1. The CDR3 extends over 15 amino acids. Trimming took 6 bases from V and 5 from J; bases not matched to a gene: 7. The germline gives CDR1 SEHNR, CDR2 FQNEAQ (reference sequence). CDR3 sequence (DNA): TGTGCCAGCAGACAGGGGGCGTTTATAACCGGGGAGCTGTTTTTT. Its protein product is CASRQGAFITGELFF.

For the CDR3, the DNA is TGTGCCAGCAGCTCGAGGACAGCCTACGAGCAGTACTTC. Translating gives CASSSRTAYEQYF. This chain links TRBV7-9 with TRBJ2-7, with D perhaps TRBD1 (6 bases). Germline-derived CDR1 and CDR2 are SEHNR and FQNEAQ (reference sequence). Trimming took 4 bases from V and 2 from J, leaving 9 bases between them. The CDR3 covers 13 residues.

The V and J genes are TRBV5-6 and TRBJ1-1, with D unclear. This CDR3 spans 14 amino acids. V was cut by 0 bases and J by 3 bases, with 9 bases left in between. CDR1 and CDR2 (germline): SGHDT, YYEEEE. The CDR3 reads CASSLDPGDTEAFF. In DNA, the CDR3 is TGTGCCAGCAGCTTGGATCCCGGGGACACTGAAGCTTTCTTT. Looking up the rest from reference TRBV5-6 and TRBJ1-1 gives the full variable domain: DAGVTQSPTHLIKTRGQQVTLRCSPKSGHDTVSWYQQALGQGPQFIFQYYEEEERQRGNFPDRFSGHQFPNYSSELNVNALLLGDSALYLCASSLDPGDTEAFFGQGTRLTVV.

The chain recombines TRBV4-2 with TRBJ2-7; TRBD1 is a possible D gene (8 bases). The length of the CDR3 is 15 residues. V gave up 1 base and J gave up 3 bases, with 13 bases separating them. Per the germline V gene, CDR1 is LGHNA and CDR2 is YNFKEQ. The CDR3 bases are TGTGCCAGCAGCCAAGGAGCGGGACAGGTCTACGAGCAGTACTTC. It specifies CASSQGAGQVYEQYF.

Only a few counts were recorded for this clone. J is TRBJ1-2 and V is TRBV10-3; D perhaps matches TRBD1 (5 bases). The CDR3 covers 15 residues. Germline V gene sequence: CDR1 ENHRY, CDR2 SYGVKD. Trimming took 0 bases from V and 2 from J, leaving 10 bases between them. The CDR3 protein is CAISESAGRNYGYTF. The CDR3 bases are TGTGCCATCAGTGAGTCGGCAGGGCGAAACTATGGCTACACCTTC.

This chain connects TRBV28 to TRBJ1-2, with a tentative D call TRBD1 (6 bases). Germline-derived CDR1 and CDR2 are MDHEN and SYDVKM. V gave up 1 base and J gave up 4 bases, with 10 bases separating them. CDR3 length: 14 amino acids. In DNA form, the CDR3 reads TGTGCCAGCAGTTTATTGAGGGGGAGCTATGGCTACACCTTC. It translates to CASSLLRGSYGYTF.

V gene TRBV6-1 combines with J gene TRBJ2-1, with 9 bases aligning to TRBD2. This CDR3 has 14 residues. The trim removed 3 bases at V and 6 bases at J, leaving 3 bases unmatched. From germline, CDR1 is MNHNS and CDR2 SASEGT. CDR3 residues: CASSEGGGGNEQFF. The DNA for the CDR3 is TGTGCCAGCAGTGAGGGCGGGGGGGGCAATGAGCAGTTCTTC.

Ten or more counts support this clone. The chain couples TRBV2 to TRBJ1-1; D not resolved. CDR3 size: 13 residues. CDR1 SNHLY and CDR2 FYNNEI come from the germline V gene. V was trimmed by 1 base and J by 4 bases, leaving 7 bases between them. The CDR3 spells CASSEGAGTEAFF. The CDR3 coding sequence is TGTGCCAGCAGTGAAGGGGCGGGCACTGAAGCTTTCTTT.

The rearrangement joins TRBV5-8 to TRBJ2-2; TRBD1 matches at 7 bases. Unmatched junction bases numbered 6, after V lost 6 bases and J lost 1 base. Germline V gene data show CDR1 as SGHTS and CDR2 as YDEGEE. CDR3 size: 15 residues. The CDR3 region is CASTFGTVNTGELFF. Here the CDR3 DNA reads TGTGCCAGCACCTTCGGGACAGTGAACACCGGGGAGCTGTTTTTT.

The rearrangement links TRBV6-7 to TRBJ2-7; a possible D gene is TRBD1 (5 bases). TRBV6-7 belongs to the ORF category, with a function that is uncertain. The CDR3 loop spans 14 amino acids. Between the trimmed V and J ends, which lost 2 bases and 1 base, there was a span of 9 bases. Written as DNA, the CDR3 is TGTGCCAGCAGTTACCTGAGACAGTCCTACGAGCAGTACTTC. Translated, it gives CASSYLRQSYEQYF.

In nucleotides, the CDR3 is TGCGCCAGCAGCTTATTAACTGGGAACACCGGGGAGCTGTTTTTT. Its protein product is CASSLLTGNTGELFF. The chain employs TRBV5-1 and TRBJ2-2; unclear D gene. The CDR3 extends over 15 amino acids. V was pared by 2 bases and J by 1 base, with 9 bases between. Germline CDR1 and CDR2: SGHRS and YFSETQ.

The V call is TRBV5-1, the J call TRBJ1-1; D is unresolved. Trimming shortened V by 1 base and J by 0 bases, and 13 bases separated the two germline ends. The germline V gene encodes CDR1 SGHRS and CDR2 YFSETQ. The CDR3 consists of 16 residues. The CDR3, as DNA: TGCGCCAGCAGCTTGAGTGCTCCGGGTCTGAACACTGAAGCTTTCTTT. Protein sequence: CASSLSAPGLNTEAFF.

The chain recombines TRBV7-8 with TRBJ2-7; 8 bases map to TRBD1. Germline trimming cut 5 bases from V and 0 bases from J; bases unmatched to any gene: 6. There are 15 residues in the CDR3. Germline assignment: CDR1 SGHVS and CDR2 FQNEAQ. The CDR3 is CASSTGQGSSYEQYF. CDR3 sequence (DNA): TGTGCCAGCAGCACTGGACAGGGTAGCTCCTACGAGCAGTACTTC.

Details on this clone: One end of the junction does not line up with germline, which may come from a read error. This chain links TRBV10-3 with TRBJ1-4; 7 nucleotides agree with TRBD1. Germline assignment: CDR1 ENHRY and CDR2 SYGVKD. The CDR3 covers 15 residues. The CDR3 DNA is TGTGCCATCAGTGAGAGGGGGCAGGCTAATGAAAAACTGCTTTTT. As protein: CAISERGQANEKLLF.

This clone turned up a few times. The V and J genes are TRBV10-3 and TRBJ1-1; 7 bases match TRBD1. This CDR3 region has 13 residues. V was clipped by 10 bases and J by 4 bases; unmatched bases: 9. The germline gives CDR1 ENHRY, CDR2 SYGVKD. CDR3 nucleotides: TGTGCCACCAATCTAGGGGGCCCCACTGAAGCTTTCTTT. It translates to CATNLGGPTEAFF.

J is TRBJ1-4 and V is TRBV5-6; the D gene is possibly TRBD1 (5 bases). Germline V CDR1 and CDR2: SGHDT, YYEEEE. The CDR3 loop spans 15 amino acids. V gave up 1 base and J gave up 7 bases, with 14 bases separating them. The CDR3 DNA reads TGTGCCAGCAGCTTGACGGTTGGGGGGGGTGAAAAACTGTTTTTT. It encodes CASSLTVGGGEKLFF.

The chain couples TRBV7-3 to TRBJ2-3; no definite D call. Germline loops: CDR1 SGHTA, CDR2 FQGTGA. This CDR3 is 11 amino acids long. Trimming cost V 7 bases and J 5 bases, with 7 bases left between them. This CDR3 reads CASTQQDTQYF. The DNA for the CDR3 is TGTGCCAGCACCCAACAAGATACGCAGTATTTT. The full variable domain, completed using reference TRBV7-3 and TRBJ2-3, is GAGVSQTPSNKVTEKGKYVELRCDPISGHTALYWYRQSLGQGPEFLIYFQGTGAADDSGLPNDRFFAVRPEGSVSTLKIQRTERGDSAVYLCASTQQDTQYFGPGTRLTVL.

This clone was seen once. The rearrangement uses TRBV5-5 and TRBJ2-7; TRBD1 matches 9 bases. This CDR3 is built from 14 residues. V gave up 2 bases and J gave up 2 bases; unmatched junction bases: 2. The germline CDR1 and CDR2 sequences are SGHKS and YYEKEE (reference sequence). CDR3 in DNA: TGTGCCAGCAGCTTCGGGACAGGGACCTACGAGCAGTACTTC. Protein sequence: CASSFGTGTYEQYF.

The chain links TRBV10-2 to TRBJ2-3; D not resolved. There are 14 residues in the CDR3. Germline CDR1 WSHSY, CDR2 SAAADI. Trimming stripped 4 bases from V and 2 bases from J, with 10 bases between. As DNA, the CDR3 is TGCGCCAGCAGTGTCTCTAGGATCACAGATACGCAGTATTTT. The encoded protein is CASSVSRITDTQYF.